This is a list of T cell receptor beta chains from one sample in a study of human T cells and chemical hapten exposure. A single record per CDR3 protein comes from TCRdb applying MiXCR to the RACE reads. The sample yields around 40,000 distinct CDR3 sequences, more than 9.5% seen once. The sample here was whole blood, taken in connection with sensitization to the hapten diphenylcyclopropenone (DPC). These receptors were taken from a woman aged 40 to 49 with alopecia areata. Some clones in this sample may be carry-over from other donors' samples. CDR3s include the opening cysteine and the closing phenylalanine or tryptophan. A D gene is named only where the DNA matches it firmly. The listing skips clone size in some rows; elsewhere it reads once, few, many or a size class.

j_call v_call clone_size d_call cdr3_aa cdr3_nt
TRBJ2-7 TRBV2 many . CASSVDRIYEQYF TGTGCCAGCAGTGTAGACCGAATCTACGAGCAGTACTTC
TRBJ2-5 TRBV3-1 many . CASSQGTSRQETQYF TGTGCCAGCAGCCAAGGCACTAGCAGACAAGAGACCCAGTACTTC
TRBJ1-1 TRBV29-1 . . CSVVRGVGTEAFF TGCAGCGTTGTGCGGGGCGTTGGGACTGAAGCTTTCTTT
TRBJ2-1 TRBV20-1 many . CSARANSGQYNEQFF TGCAGTGCTAGAGCGAATAGCGGACAGTACAATGAGCAGTTCTTC
TRBJ1-4 TRBV28 many . CASSLGDSATEKLFF TGTGCCAGCAGTTTGGGTGATAGCGCCACTGAAAAACTGTTTTTT
TRBJ1-1 TRBV3-1 many . CASSQVAFSGEAFF TGTGCCAGCAGCCAAGTGGCGTTTTCGGGGGAAGCTTTCTTT
TRBJ2-3 TRBV10-1 . . CASSETGTYADTQYF TGCGCCAGCAGTGAAACCGGGACATATGCGGATACGCAGTATTTT
TRBJ2-5 TRBV3-1 many TRBD2 CASSPNPPLAGVRETQYF TGTGCCAGCAGCCCCAATCCTCCCCTAGCGGGAGTAAGAGAGACCCAGTACTTC
TRBJ1-3 TRBV12-3/TRBV12-4 many . CASSGPGNTIYF TGTGCCAGCAGTGGACCTGGAAACACCATATATTTT
TRBJ1-2 TRBV12-3/TRBV12-4 few . CASRTDPYGYTF TGTGCCAGCCGAACAGACCCCTATGGCTACACCTTC
TRBJ2-2 TRBV2 few . CASILQPRVPGELFF TGTGCCAGCATTTTACAGCCCAGGGTTCCCGGGGAGCTGTTTTTT
TRBJ1-3 TRBV27 many . CASSTTGIPGNTIYF TGTGCCAGCAGTACAACAGGGATCCCTGGAAACACCATATATTTT
TRBJ2-2 TRBV9 . TRBD1 CASRSTGGGNTGELFF TGTGCCAGCAGATCCACAGGGGGCGGAAACACCGGGGAGCTGTTTTTT
TRBJ1-6 TRBV5-1 . . CASSLAPGEPLHF TGCGCCAGCAGCTTGGCGCCAGGCGAACCCCTCCACTTT
TRBJ2-3 TRBV28 few TRBD1 CASRGQGTDTQYF TGTGCCAGCAGGGGACAGGGCACAGATACGCAGTATTTT
TRBJ1-1 TRBV29-1 many . CSVVGVSTEAFF TGCAGCGTGGTTGGGGTGAGCACTGAAGCTTTCTTT
TRBJ2-5 TRBV6-8 few TRBD2 CASISGRAATQYF TGTGCCAGCATAAGCGGGAGGGCGGCGACCCAGTACTTC
TRBJ1-4 TRBV4-1 . . CASSQEGFGEKLFF TGCGCCAGCAGCCAAGAAGGGTTCGGCGAAAAACTGTTTTTT
TRBJ1-4 TRBV7-2 few . CASSRAPLGEKLFF TGTGCCAGCAGTCGTGCCCCCCTGGGGGAAAAACTGTTTTTT
TRBJ1-2 TRBV7-9 . TRBD1 CASSLAIGTGAIGYTF TGTGCCAGCAGCTTAGCTATTGGGACAGGGGCTATCGGCTACACCTTC
TRBJ1-1 TRBV28 few TRBD1 CASRTTGGTMNTEAFF TGTGCCAGCAGGACGACAGGGGGGACAATGAACACTGAAGCTTTCTTT
TRBJ2-2 TRBV10-3 . . CAIRSGGTGELFF TGTGCCATCAGGTCAGGCGGGACCGGGGAGCTGTTTTTT
TRBJ1-1 TRBV3-1 many . CASSQGPGSLGSSAFF TGTGCCAGCAGCCAAGGTCCGGGAAGCCTCGGCTCGTCAGCTTTCTTT
TRBJ2-5 TRBV28 few . CASLTTGGQETQYF TGTGCCAGCCTTACCACCGGGGGCCAAGAGACCCAGTACTTC
TRBJ2-5 TRBV20-1 . TRBD1 CSARLYRGTRETQYF TGCAGTGCTAGATTATACAGGGGGACCAGGGAGACCCAGTACTTC
TRBJ2-7 TRBV11-2 many . CASSLDPGQFAYEQYF TGTGCCAGCAGCCTAGACCCCGGACAGTTCGCCTACGAGCAGTACTTC
TRBJ2-5 TRBV2 few TRBD2 CASSEPPGGRETQYF TGTGCCAGCAGTGAACCCCCGGGAGGGCGCGAGACCCAGTACTTC
TRBJ1-5 TRBV16 many . CASSQGPVNQPQHF TGTGCCAGCAGCCAGGGGCCAGTCAATCAGCCCCAGCATTTT
TRBJ1-1 TRBV25-1 many . CASSDRDPNTEAFF TGTGCCAGCAGTGATCGAGACCCGAACACTGAAGCTTTCTTT
TRBJ2-7 TRBV4-3 once TRBD1 CASSQGGPETGGSYEQYF TGCGCCAGCAGCCAAGGGGGGCCGGAAACAGGGGGGTCCTACGAGCAGTACTTC
TRBJ2-5 TRBV9 . TRBD1 CASSPRGGGFVETQYF TGTGCCAGCAGCCCCCGAGGGGGCGGGTTCGTCGAGACCCAGTACTTC
TRBJ2-7 TRBV3-2 many . CASVLSATLHYEQYF TGTGCCAGCGTTCTCTCAGCGACCCTTCATTACGAGCAGTACTTC
TRBJ2-7 TRBV19 . . CASTRPGTGSYEQYF TGTGCCAGTACCCGACCCGGGACGGGCTCCTACGAGCAGTACTTC
TRBJ1-2 TRBV6-1 many . CASSEAEFWYGSNYGYTF TGTGCCAGCAGTGAAGCGGAATTTTGGTATGGTTCTAACTATGGCTACACCTTC
TRBJ1-1 TRBV7-2 many TRBD1 CASKSGPGQGTEAFF TGTGCCAGCAAATCAGGGCCCGGACAGGGGACTGAAGCTTTCTTT
TRBJ2-5 TRBV7-9 many . CASSLFLAGQETQYF TGTGCCAGCAGCTTATTCCTCGCGGGCCAAGAGACCCAGTACTTC
TRBJ1-4 TRBV20-1 many TRBD1 CSAPTGLDEKLFF TGCAGTGCCCCGACAGGGTTAGACGAAAAACTGTTTTTT
TRBJ2-7 TRBV5-6 . . CASSLPGTYEQYF TGTGCCAGCAGCTTGCCCGGGACCTACGAGCAGTACTTC
TRBJ2-1 TRBV20-1 . . CSARSAEQFF TGCAGTGCTAGAAGTGCTGAGCAGTTCTTC
TRBJ2-7 TRBV7-9 many TRBD1 CASSSRRGIDLREQYF TGTGCCAGCAGCTCTCGCAGGGGGATAGATCTACGGGAGCAGTACTTC
TRBJ2-7 TRBV11-2 few . CASSAQDGTYEQYF TGTGCCAGCAGCGCCCAGGACGGGACCTACGAGCAGTACTTC
TRBJ1-1 TRBV3-1 many . CASSQGSVTEAFF TGTGCCAGCAGCCAGGGTTCGGTTACTGAAGCTTTCTTT
TRBJ2-3 TRBV6-6 many . CASSYGLALTDTQYF TGTGCCAGCAGTTATGGTCTAGCCCTCACAGATACGCAGTATTTT